This T cell receptor beta chain was obtained from a study of T cell repertoires in cytomegalovirus infection. Using its own MiXCR run on the reads, TCRdb lists one record per CDR3 protein. This table holds around 750,000 distinct CDR3 sequences, approximately 29% found once. Trimming shortened V by 0 bases and J by 5 bases, and 13 bases separated the two germline ends. Germline loops: CDR1 SGHRS, CDR2 YFSETQ. CDR3 length: 15 residues. Notes on the study in general: HLA-C-restricted CMV clonotypes gave the most frequent clonotype in two of eight donors.

On this clonotype: Its antigen is currently unknown.

The TCR comes from a human donor in good health (CMV status not recorded). Some clones in this sample may be carry-over from other donors' samples. The rearrangement joins TRBV5-1 to TRBJ2-3; D assignment may be TRBD1 or TRBD2 (6 bases each). Sequenced here: cultured CD8+ T cells from PBMCs, sampled from culture after CMV antigen stimulation. The CDR3 sequence: CASSLDSRGGDTQYF. The CDR3 coding sequence is TGCGCCAGCAGCTTGGATTCCAGGGGAGGAGATACGCAGTATTTT.